The present T cell receptor (beta chain) was sequenced within a study of blood T cell repertoires in COVID-19. Trimming stripped 5 bases from V and 4 bases from J, with 12 bases between. Germline lookup yields CDR1 MNHEY and CDR2 SMNVEV (reference sequence). This CDR3 has 14 residues. Assay used: immunoSEQ multiplex PCR; TCRdb lists only in-frame clones, some missing. The sample lists approximately 50,000 clones; about 86% were seen once. This chain joins TRBV27 and TRBJ2-1; D is possibly TRBD1 (5 bases). The sequencing sample was made of peripheral blood. This TCR came from an elderly woman with acute or convalescent COVID-19. The chain's CDR3 is CASSLQGQYNEQFF. CDR3 in DNA: TGTGCCAGCAGTCTACAAGGACAATACAATGAGCAGTTCTTC.